These T cell receptor beta chains were read from a single sample in a study of regulatory T cells in long-lasting Graves disease. TCRdb fed the multiplex PCR reads into MiXCR, producing one record per CDR3 protein. The table includes a few hundred thousand distinct CDR3 sequences, less than 15% detected once. These data were also filed under a second study, of T cells in Graves' hyperthyroidism and ophthalmopathy.

The sample was peripheral blood mononuclear cells (PBMCs), taken at new diagnosis, from a patient treated with antithyroid drugs. The receptor source for this set is a woman aged 50 to 60 with Graves disease. Each CDR3 is given with its conserved first and last residue. D genes are given only for firm matches. Clone size is given for some rows only: seen once, a few or many times, or a class if the clone is expanded.

j_call d_call v_call clone_size cdr3_nt cdr3_aa
TRBJ2-7 - TRBV20-1 many TGCAGTGCTCACTCCTCCGGGATCCCCTACGAGCAGTACTTC CSAHSSGIPYEQYF
TRBJ1-4 - TRBV28 - TGTGCCAGCAGTTTATCTTTCGGCCTTTATGAAAAACTGTTTTTT CASSLSFGLYEKLFF
TRBJ2-7 - TRBV19 - TGTGCCAGTAGTAACCTGGGAGTTTACGAGCAGTACTTC CASSNLGVYEQYF
TRBJ1-4 TRBD1 TRBV28 few TGTGCCAGCAGTTTTCTGGACAGGGCGAAGGAAAAACTGTTTTTT CASSFLDRAKEKLFF
TRBJ2-6 - TRBV6-5 - TGTGCCAGCAGTTACTCGTTTGACAAGGGCCCTGGGGCCAACGTCCTGACTTTC CASSYSFDKGPGANVLTF
TRBJ1-4 - TRBV18 many TGTGCCAGCTCAACCACAGATGGGGAAAAACTGTTTTTT CASSTTDGEKLFF
TRBJ2-2 TRBD1 TRBV6-2/TRBV6-3 many TGTGCCAGCAGTTACCATGGACAGGGGAGGCCCGGGGAGCTGTTTTTT CASSYHGQGRPGELFF
TRBJ1-4 TRBD1 TRBV7-9 many TGTGCCAGCAGAGAAGGGACAGGGAGAGAAAAACTGTTTTTT CASREGTGREKLFF
TRBJ2-3 TRBD2 TRBV5-1 many TGCGCCAGCAGCTTATTTTTAGCGGGAGGAATCACAGATACGCAGTATTTT CASSLFLAGGITDTQYF
TRBJ2-7 - TRBV11-2 many TGTGCCAGCAGCTGGGGACCGAGCTACGAGCAGTACTTC CASSWGPSYEQYF
TRBJ1-2 - TRBV20-1 few TGCAGTGCTAGAGAGGTGGTATTCGGGGGCTACACCTTC CSAREVVFGGYTF
TRBJ2-2 - TRBV10-3 few TGTGCCATCAGTGATGGGACAACGAACACCGGGGAGCTGTTTTTT CAISDGTTNTGELFF
TRBJ2-5 - TRBV7-2 - TGTGCCAGCAGCTCGGGATACTTCCAAGAGACCCAGTACTTC CASSSGYFQETQYF
TRBJ2-3 - TRBV3-1 many TGTGCCAGCAGCCAAGACTTAAGGGGTCCAGATACGCAGTATTTT CASSQDLRGPDTQYF
TRBJ2-7 TRBD1 TRBV28 many TGTGCCAGCAGCCCGGACAGGAACTCTATCTCCTACGAGCAGTACTTC CASSPDRNSISYEQYF
TRBJ1-3 TRBD1 TRBV10-1 - TGCGCCAGCAGTGAGAACAGGGGGTTCGGCTTCGGAAACACCATATATTTT CASSENRGFGFGNTIYF
TRBJ2-7 - TRBV28 many TGTGCCAGCAGTTTCTCCCTTGGTACCCTCTCCTACGAGCAGTACTTC CASSFSLGTLSYEQYF